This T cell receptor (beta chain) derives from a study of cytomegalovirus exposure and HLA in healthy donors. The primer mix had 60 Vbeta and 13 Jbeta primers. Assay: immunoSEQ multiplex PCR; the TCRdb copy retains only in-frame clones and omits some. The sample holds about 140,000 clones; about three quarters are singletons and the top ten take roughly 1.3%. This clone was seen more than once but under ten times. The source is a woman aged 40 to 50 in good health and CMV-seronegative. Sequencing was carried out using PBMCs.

The CDR3, as DNA: TGTGCCAGCAGTGCCCGGATTCGGGGGGCCAGGCAGCCCCAGCATTTT. This gives the protein CASSARIRGARQPQHF. The chain has TRBV2 and TRBJ1-5, with D perhaps TRBD1 (6 bases). V lost 4 bases, J lost 7 bases, and 20 bases lay in between. The CDR3 length is 16 residues. From germline, CDR1 is SNHLY and CDR2 FYNNEI.